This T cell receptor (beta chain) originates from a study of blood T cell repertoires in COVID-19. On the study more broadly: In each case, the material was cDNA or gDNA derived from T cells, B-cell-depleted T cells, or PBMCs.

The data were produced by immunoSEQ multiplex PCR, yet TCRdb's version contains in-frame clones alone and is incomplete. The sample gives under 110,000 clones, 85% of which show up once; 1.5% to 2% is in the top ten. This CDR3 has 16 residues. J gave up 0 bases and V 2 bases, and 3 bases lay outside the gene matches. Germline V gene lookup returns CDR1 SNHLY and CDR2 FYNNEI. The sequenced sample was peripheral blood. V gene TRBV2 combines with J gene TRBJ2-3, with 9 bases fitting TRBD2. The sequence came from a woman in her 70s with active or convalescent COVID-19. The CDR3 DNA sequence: TGTGCCAGCAGTGAACGGGCGGGAGGGAGCACAGATACGCAGTATTTT. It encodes CASSERAGGSTDTQYF.